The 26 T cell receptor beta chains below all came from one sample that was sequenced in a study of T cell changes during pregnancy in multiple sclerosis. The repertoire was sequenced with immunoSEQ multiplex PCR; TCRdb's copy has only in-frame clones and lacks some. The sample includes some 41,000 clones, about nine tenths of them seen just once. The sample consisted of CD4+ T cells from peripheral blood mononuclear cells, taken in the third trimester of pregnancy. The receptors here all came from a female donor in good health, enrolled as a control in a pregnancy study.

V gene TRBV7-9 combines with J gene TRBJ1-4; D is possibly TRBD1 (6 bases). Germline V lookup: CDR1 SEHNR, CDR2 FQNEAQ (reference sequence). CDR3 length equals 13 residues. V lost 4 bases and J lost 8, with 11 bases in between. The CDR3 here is CASSYRVGEKLFF. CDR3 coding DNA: TGTGCCAGCAGCTACAGGGTTGGCGAAAAACTGTTTTTT.

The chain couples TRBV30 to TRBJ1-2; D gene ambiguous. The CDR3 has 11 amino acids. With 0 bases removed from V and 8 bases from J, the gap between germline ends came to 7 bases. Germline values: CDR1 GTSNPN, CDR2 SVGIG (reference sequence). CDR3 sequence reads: CAWSVVSGYTF. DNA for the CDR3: TGTGCCTGGAGTGTCGTGTCCGGCTACACCTTC.

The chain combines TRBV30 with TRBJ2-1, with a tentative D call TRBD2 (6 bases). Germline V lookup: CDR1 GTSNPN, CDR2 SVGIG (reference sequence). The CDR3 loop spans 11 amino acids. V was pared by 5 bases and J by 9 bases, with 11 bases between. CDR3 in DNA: TGTGCCTGGGCCACGGGAGTTGAGCAGTTCTTC. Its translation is CAWATGVEQFF.

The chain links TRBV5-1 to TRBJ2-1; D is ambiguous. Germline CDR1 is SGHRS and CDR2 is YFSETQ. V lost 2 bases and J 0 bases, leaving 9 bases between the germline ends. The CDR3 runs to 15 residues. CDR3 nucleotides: TGCGCCAGCAGCTTTAGCCAGAGCTCCTACAATGAGCAGTTCTTC. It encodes CASSFSQSSYNEQFF.

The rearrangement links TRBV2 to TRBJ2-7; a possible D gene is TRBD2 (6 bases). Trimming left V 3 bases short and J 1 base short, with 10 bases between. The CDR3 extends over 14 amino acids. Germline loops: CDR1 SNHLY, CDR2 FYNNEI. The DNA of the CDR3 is TGTGCCAGCAGTGACACTAGCAAGTCCTACGAGCAGTACTTC. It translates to CASSDTSKSYEQYF.

The CDR3 region is CASREGQNYGYTF. In DNA form, the CDR3 reads TGTGCCAGTAGGGAGGGACAGAACTATGGCTACACCTTC. V usage is TRBV19 and J usage is TRBJ1-2; 7 nucleotides match TRBD1. The CDR3 covers 13 residues. CDR1 and CDR2 from the germline V gene are LNHDA and SQIVND (reference sequence). Unmatched junction bases numbered 3, after V lost 6 bases and J lost 2 bases.

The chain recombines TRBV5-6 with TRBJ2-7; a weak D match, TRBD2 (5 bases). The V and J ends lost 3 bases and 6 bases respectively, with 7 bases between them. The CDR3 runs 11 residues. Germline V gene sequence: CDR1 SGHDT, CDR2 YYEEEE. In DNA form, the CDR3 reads TGTGCCAGCAGCTCCGCGGGCGAGCAGTACTTC. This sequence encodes CASSSAGEQYF.

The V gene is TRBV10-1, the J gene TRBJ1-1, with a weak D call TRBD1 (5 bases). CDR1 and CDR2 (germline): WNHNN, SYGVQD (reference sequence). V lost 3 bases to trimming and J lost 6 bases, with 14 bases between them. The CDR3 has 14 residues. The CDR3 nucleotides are TGCGCCAGCAGTGACGGGGGTTCCCTAGCTGAAGCTTTCTTT. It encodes CASSDGGSLAEAFF.

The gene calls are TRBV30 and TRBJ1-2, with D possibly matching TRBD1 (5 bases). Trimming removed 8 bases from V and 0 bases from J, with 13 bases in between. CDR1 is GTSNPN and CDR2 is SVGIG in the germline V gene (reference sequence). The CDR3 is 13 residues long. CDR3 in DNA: TGTGCCGAGAGCACGGGGGCTAACTATGGCTACACCTTC. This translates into CAESTGANYGYTF.

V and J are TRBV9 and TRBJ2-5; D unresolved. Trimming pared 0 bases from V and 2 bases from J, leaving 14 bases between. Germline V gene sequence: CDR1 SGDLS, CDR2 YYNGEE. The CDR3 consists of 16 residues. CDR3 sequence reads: CASSVVGSAEQETQYF. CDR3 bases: TGTGCCAGCAGCGTAGTCGGCTCGGCGGAGCAAGAGACCCAGTACTTC.

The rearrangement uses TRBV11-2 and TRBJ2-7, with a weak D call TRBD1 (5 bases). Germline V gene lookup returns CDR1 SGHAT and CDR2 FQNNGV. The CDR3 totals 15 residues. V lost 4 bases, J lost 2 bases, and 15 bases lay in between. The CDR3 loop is CASSSLRERPYEQYF. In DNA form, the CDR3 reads TGTGCCAGCAGCTCTCTCAGGGAACGCCCCTACGAGCAGTACTTC.

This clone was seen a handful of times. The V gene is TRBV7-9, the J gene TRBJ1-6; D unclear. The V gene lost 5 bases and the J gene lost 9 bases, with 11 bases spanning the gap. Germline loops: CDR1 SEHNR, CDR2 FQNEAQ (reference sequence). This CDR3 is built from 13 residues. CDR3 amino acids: CASSPMGFSPLHF. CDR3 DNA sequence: TGTGCCAGCAGCCCCATGGGCTTTTCACCCCTCCACTTT. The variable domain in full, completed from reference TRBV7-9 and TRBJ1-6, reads DTGVSQNPRHKITKRGQNVTFRCDPISEHNRLYWYRQTLGQGPEFLTYFQNEAQLEKSRLLSDRFSAERPKGSFSTLEIQRTEQGDSAMYLCASSPMGFSPLHFGNGTRLTVT.

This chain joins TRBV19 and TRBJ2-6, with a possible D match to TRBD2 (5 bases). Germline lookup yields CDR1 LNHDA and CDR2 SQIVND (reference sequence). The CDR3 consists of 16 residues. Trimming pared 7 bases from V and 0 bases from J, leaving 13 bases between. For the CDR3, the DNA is TGTGCCAGTACAAGCGGCACTTACTCTGGGGCCAACGTCCTGACTTTC. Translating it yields CASTSGTYSGANVLTF.

The DNA of the CDR3 is TGTGCCAGTAGTAAAGGACAGGGGAGCGCTGAAGCTTTCTTT. As protein: CASSKGQGSAEAFF. The chain joins TRBV19 to TRBJ1-1; the match to TRBD1 covers 9 bases. The CDR3 consists of 14 residues. After removal of 4 bases from V and 6 bases from J, the junction contained 6 bases not matched to a gene. Germline V gives CDR1 LNHDA, CDR2 SQIVND (reference sequence).

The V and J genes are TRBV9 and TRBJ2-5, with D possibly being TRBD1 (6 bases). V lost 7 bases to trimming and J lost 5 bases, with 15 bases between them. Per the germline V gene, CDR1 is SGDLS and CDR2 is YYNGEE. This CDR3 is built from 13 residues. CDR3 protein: CASGGPWGETQYF. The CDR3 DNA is TGTGCCAGCGGGGGCCCATGGGGGGAGACCCAGTACTTC.

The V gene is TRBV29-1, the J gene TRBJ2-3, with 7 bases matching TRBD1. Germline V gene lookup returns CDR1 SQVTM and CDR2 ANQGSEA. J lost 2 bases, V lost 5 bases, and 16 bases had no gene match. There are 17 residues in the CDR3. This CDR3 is CSVPTSSGTATTDTQYF. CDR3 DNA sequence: TGCAGCGTTCCGACCTCCTCCGGGACAGCGACCACAGATACGCAGTATTTT.

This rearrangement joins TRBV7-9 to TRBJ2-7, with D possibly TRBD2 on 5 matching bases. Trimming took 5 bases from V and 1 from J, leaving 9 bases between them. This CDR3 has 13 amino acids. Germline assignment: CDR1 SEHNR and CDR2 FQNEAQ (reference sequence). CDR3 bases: TGTGCCAGCAGCCAAACGGGATCCTACGAGCAGTACTTC. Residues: CASSQTGSYEQYF.

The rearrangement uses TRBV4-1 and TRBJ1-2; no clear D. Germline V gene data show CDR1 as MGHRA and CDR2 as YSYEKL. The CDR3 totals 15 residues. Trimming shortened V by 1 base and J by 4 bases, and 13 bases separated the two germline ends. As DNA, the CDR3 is TGCGCCAGCAGCCAAGTAGGGCGGGGAAGCTATGGCTACACCTTC. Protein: CASSQVGRGSYGYTF.

The CDR3 DNA follows: TGTGCCAGCAGTAGGACTAGCGGGGATTCCTACGAGCAGTACTTC. It specifies CASSRTSGDSYEQYF. This rearrangement joins TRBV6-6 to TRBJ2-7; 12 nucleotides align to TRBD2. Per germline, CDR1 MNHNY and CDR2 SVGAGI (reference sequence). The junction had 3 bases not matched to a gene; V was cut back by 5 bases and J by 1 base. The CDR3 sequence is 15 residues long.

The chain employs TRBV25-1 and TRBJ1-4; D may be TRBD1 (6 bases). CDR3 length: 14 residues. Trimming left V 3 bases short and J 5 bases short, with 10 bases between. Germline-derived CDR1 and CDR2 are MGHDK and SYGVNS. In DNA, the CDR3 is TGTGCCAGCAGTGAGGGGGACACAAATGAAAAACTGTTTTTT. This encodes CASSEGDTNEKLFF.

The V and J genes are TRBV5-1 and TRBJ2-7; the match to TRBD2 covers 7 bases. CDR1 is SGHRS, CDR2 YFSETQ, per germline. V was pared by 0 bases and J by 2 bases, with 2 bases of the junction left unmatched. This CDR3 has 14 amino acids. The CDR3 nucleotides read TGCGCCAGCAGCTTGGCGGGGGGAACCTACGAGCAGTACTTC. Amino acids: CASSLAGGTYEQYF.

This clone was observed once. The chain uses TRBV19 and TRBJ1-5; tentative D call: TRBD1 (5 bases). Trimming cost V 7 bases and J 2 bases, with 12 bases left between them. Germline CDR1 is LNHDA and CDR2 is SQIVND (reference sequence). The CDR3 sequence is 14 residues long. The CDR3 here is CASTQGIGNQPQHF. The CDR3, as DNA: TGTGCCAGTACCCAGGGTATCGGCAATCAGCCCCAGCATTTT. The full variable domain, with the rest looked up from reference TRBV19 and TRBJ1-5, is DGGITQSPKYLFRKEGQNVTLSCEQNLNHDAMYWYRQDPGQGLRLIYYSQIVNDFQKGDIAEGYSVSREKKESFPLTVTSAQKNPTAFYLCASTQGIGNQPQHFGDGTRLSIL.

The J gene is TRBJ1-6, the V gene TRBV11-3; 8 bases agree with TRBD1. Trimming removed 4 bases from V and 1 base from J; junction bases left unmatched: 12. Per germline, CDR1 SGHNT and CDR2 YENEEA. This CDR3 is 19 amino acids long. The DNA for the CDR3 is TGTGCCAGCAGCTCGTCCAGGGGGCGAAGTAAATCCTATAATTCACCCCTCCACTTT. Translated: CASSSSRGRSKSYNSPLHF.

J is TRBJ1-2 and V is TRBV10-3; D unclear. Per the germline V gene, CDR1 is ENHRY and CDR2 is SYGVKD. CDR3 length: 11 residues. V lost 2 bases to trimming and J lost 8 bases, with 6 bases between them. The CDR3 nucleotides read TGTGCCATCAGTGAGGCGGGCGGCTACACCTTC. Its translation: CAISEAGGYTF.

CDR3 sequence: CASSRTEHYEQYF. The CDR3, as DNA: TGTGCCAGCTCTCGGACTGAGCACTACGAGCAGTACTTC. This rearrangement joins TRBV6-5 to TRBJ2-7; the D gene is possibly TRBD2 (5 bases). V was trimmed by 8 bases and J by 3 bases, leaving 14 bases between them. Looked up from germline, CDR1 is MNHEY and CDR2 is SVGAGI. The CDR3 extends over 13 amino acids.

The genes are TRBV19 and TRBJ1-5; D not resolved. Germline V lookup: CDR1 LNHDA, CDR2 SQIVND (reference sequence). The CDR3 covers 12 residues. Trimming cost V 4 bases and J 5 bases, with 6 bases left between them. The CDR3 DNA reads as TGTGCCAGTAGTAAACGAGATCAGCCCCAGCATTTT. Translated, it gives CASSKRDQPQHF.